Listed below are T cell receptor beta chains from one sample, sequenced in a study of T cells in localized non-small cell lung cancer. The method was immunoSEQ multiplex PCR; TCRdb's version includes in-frame clones alone and lacks a portion of them. The data show about 130,000 clones, around 89% seen once. The sequences come from peripheral blood, collected before any cancer treatment. The receptors come from a female donor over 55 with stage I lung adenocarcinoma. CDR3s include the opening cysteine and the closing phenylalanine or tryptophan. The D gene is left open where the match is weak. For some rows the clone size is stated as once, few or many, or as a class when expanded; others skip it.

V	D	size	J	CDR3	DNA
TRBV18	.	.	TRBJ1-4	CASSRGPGRKEKLFF	TGTGCCAGCTCGCGCGGCCCGGGACGCAAGGAAAAACTGTTTTTT
TRBV5-8	.	once	TRBJ2-7	CASSWLVEKQYF	TGTGCCAGCAGTTGGCTGGTCGAGAAGCAGTACTTC
TRBV18	.	.	TRBJ1-4	CASSPGDTTYNEKLFF	TGTGCCAGCTCACCGGGGGACACCACTTATAATGAAAAACTGTTTTTT
TRBV28	.	.	TRBJ1-3	CASSSAALFGNTIYF	TGTGCCAGCAGTTCCGCAGCCCTCTTCGGGAACACCATATATTTT
TRBV7-6	TRBD2	.	TRBJ2-1	CASTLGGSYNEQFF	TGTGCCAGCACCCTCGGCGGGAGCTACAATGAGCAGTTCTTC
TRBV28	.	.	TRBJ2-7	CASISRGLPYEQYF	TGTGCCAGCATCTCCCGGGGCCTTCCCTACGAGCAGTACTTC
TRBV19	.	.	TRBJ1-1	CASSIPPSTEAFF	TGTGCCAGTAGTATCCCCCCGAGCACTGAAGCTTTCTTT
TRBV29-1	.	.	TRBJ2-7	CSVVLSSTYEQYF	TGCAGCGTTGTCCTCAGCTCAACCTACGAGCAGTACTTC
TRBV5-6	TRBD2	.	TRBJ2-7	CASSILAGGWSDEQYF	TGTGCCAGCAGCATACTAGCGGGAGGCTGGTCGGACGAGCAGTACTTC
TRBV5-6	.	.	TRBJ1-1	CASSPEGGYGNTEAFF	TGTGCCAGCAGCCCGGAGGGGGGGTACGGGAACACTGAAGCTTTCTTT
TRBV9	.	.	TRBJ2-7	CASSPRSRAPGYEQYF	TGTGCCAGCAGCCCCCGAAGCAGGGCCCCGGGGTACGAGCAGTACTTC
TRBV9	.	.	TRBJ2-1	CASSTQGRYYNEQFF	TGTGCCAGCAGCACCCAGGGGAGGTACTACAATGAGCAGTTCTTC